The 24 T cell receptor beta chains given below trace back to one sample, sequenced in a study of blood T cells in healthy people across ages. A J-beta primer mix and a sample-barcoded 5' primer were used in a second PCR of about 7 to 12 cycles. TCRdb reprocessed the 5' RACE reads via MiXCR and lists one record per CDR3 protein. Seen here are 550,000 to 800,000 distinct CDR3 sequences, approximately 29% observed once, and the top ten hold 15%. Sequenced: blood. The receptors stem from a woman aged 80 or over in good health.

There are many counts of this clonotype. This sequence joins TRBV4-3 and TRBJ2-3; D gene uncertain. Germline lookup yields CDR1 LGHNA and CDR2 YSLEER. CDR3 length equals 13 residues. V was pared by 0 bases and J by 6 bases, with 7 bases between. The CDR3 nucleotides read TGCGCCAGCAGCCAAGATACCCCTGATACGCAGTATTTT. Amino acids: CASSQDTPDTQYF.

The rearrangement uses TRBV20-1 and TRBJ1-1, with D hard to call. The CDR3 loop spans 11 amino acids. Deletions cut 5 bases from V and 1 base from J, with 5 bases between. Looked up from germline, CDR1 is DFQATT and CDR2 is SNEGSKA (reference sequence). CDR3 bases: TGCAGTGCTCAGAAGAACACTGAAGCTTTCTTT. As protein: CSAQKNTEAFF.

This clonotype has at least ten counts. This rearrangement joins TRBV7-2 to TRBJ1-1, with D unresolved. V lost 5 bases and J 3 bases, leaving 13 bases between the germline ends. The CDR3 totals 14 residues. The germline V gene encodes CDR1 SGHTA and CDR2 FQGNSA. The CDR3 reads CASSATAVYTEAFF. CDR3 DNA: TGTGCCAGCAGCGCGACCGCCGTTTACACTGAAGCTTTCTTT.

At least ten counts were recorded for this clonotype. V is TRBV7-2 and J is TRBJ2-2; D unclear. Germline-derived CDR1 and CDR2 are SGHTA and FQGNSA. This CDR3 has 15 amino acids. With 1 base removed from V and 3 bases from J, the gap between germline ends came to 9 bases. CDR3 nucleotide sequence: TGTGCCAGCAGCTTAGGTCCGGCCTACACCGGGGAGCTGTTTTTT. Translating it yields CASSLGPAYTGELFF.

In this sample, this clonotype turned up many times. The rearrangement uses TRBV7-2 and TRBJ2-1; 7 bases agree with TRBD2. The CDR3 runs to 14 residues. Germline V lookup: CDR1 SGHTA, CDR2 FQGNSA. Trimming cost V 5 bases and J 6 bases; bases outside gene matches: 7. The CDR3 DNA follows: TGTGCCAGCAGCCTGGGAGGGAGCGTCAATGAGCAGTTCTTC. This encodes CASSLGGSVNEQFF.

This clonotype was counted many times. The chain is built from TRBV6-6 and TRBJ1-6; D perhaps matches TRBD1 (6 bases). Per germline, CDR1 MNHNY and CDR2 SVGAGI (reference sequence). Trimming took 5 bases from V and 13 from J, leaving 9 bases between them. CDR3 length equals 11 residues. The CDR3: CASSPQGPLHF. CDR3 coding DNA: TGTGCCAGCAGTCCACAGGGTCCCCTCCACTTT.

This clonotype was found many times. The chain is built from TRBV6-2 or TRBV6-3 and TRBJ2-1; 14 bases map to TRBD2. Germline V gene sequence: CDR1 MNHEY, CDR2 SVGEGT. CDR3 length: 17 amino acids. After removal of 2 bases from V and 12 bases from J, the junction contained 12 bases not matched to a gene. The CDR3 bases are TGTGCCAGCAGTTACCCCGAGACTAGCGGGAGGGCCTTGGGGCAGTTCTTC. Encoded protein: CASSYPETSGRALGQFF.

This clonotype was detected once. The V and J genes are TRBV5-1 and TRBJ1-2; TRBD1 matches 11 bases. CDR3 length: 15 amino acids. Trimming removed 0 bases from V and 7 bases from J; junction bases left unmatched: 5. Germline V gene lookup returns CDR1 SGHRS and CDR2 YFSETQ. The CDR3 nucleotides read TGCGCCAGCAGCTTGGGGACAGGGGGCCTTCTTGGCTACACCTTC. This gives the protein CASSLGTGGLLGYTF.

V usage is TRBV20-1 and J usage is TRBJ2-1; TRBD2 might be the D (6 bases). The CDR3 is 14 amino acids. The V end lost 0 bases, the J end lost 4 bases, and 10 bases lay between the germline ends. CDR1 is DFQATT, CDR2 SNEGSKA, per germline (reference sequence). The CDR3 DNA reads as TGCAGTGCTAGAGACGCGGGGACGTACAATGAGCAGTTCTTC. Amino acid sequence: CSARDAGTYNEQFF.

This clonotype came up many times. J is TRBJ2-3 and V is TRBV20-1; 8 nucleotides line up with TRBD1. The CDR3 covers 17 residues. From germline, CDR1 is DFQATT and CDR2 SNEGSKA (reference sequence). The V segment lost 6 bases and the J segment 5 bases; nucleotides outside the gene matches: 19. CDR3 region: CSARQMLGTGQGDTQYF. CDR3 in DNA: TGCAGTGCCAGACAAATGCTTGGGACAGGTCAAGGAGATACGCAGTATTTT.

J is TRBJ1-1 and V is TRBV20-1; D is possibly TRBD1 (6 bases). The CDR3 loop spans 12 amino acids. Trimming removed 6 bases at V and 4 bases at J, with 12 bases between. Germline CDR1 is DFQATT and CDR2 is SNEGSKA (reference sequence). The CDR3 nucleotides read TGCAGTGCCCTAGGGGGGGCCACTGAAGCTTTCTTT. It encodes CSALGGATEAFF.

This clonotype was picked up many times. The chain joins TRBV15 to TRBJ2-3, with a possible D match to TRBD1 (6 bases). Germline-derived CDR1 and CDR2 are LNHNV and YYDKDF (reference sequence). V shed 0 bases and J shed 9 bases, with 16 bases lying between them. The CDR3 covers 15 residues. CDR3: CATSRDIGGALTQYF. The DNA for the CDR3 is TGTGCCACCAGCAGAGATATAGGGGGAGCTTTGACGCAGTATTTT. The full variable domain, its missing parts supplied by reference TRBV15 and TRBJ2-3, is DAMVIQNPRYQVTQFGKPVTLSCSQTLNHNVMYWYQQKSSQAPKLLFHYYDKDFNNEADTPDNFQSRRPNTSFCFLDIRSPGLGDTAMYLCATSRDIGGALTQYFGPGTRLTVL.

This clonotype has a count of ten or more. The V and J genes are TRBV5-4 and TRBJ2-1; D call uncertain. Trimming cost V 4 bases and J 4 bases, with 15 bases left between them. The CDR3 consists of 15 residues. Germline CDR1 SGHNT, CDR2 YYREEE (reference sequence). The CDR3 coding sequence is TGTGCCAGCAGCAGCGACGGTGACTTTTACAATGAGCAGTTCTTC. Encoded protein: CASSSDGDFYNEQFF.

The rearrangement links TRBV2 to TRBJ2-2; tentatively, D is TRBD2 (6 bases). V dropped 1 base and J dropped 8 bases, with 20 bases sitting between them. CDR3 length: 17 amino acids. Germline assignment: CDR1 SNHLY and CDR2 FYNNEI. CDR3 coding DNA: TGTGCCAGCAGTGAAGAGGCGACTAGACAAGGGGTGGGGGAGCTGTTTTTT. It specifies CASSEEATRQGVGELFF.

This CDR3 is CASSQRRPQGETQYF. The CDR3 DNA sequence: TGTGCCAGCAGCCAACGAAGGCCCCAGGGTGAGACCCAGTACTTC. The rearrangement joins TRBV4-2 to TRBJ2-7; D is perhaps TRBD1 (5 bases). The end of the DNA is better explained by TRBJ2-5, so the J call may be wrong. CDR1 and CDR2 from the germline V gene are LGHNA and YNFKEQ. The CDR3 spans 15 residues.

CDR3 in amino acids: CASSLHRGNTGELFF. CDR3 DNA: TGTGCCAGCAGTTTGCACAGGGGCAACACCGGGGAGCTGTTTTTT. The chain couples TRBV27 to TRBJ2-2, with 7 bases fitting TRBD1. V trimming: 3 bases; J trimming: 2 bases; junction bases outside the gene matches: 3. CDR1 is MNHEY and CDR2 is SMNVEV in the germline V gene (reference sequence). The length of the CDR3 is 15 residues.

To note about this clonotype: A much larger clone sits a single nucleotide away, making a read error possible. V gene TRBV20-1 combines with J gene TRBJ2-7, with D possibly being TRBD1 or TRBD2 (5 bases each). The CDR3 sequence is 10 residues long. Trimming took 6 bases from V and 10 from J, leaving 13 bases between them. The V gene's germline CDR1 is DFQATT and CDR2 SNEGSKA (reference sequence). The CDR3 region is CSASFGAQYF. In DNA, the CDR3 is TGCAGTGCCAGTTTCGGGGCCCAGTACTTC.

This clonotype appeared many times. The rearrangement links TRBV4-1 to TRBJ2-3; D is possibly TRBD1 or TRBD2 (6 bases each). The CDR3 is 17 residues long. V was pared by 1 base and J by 1 base, with 15 bases between. CDR1 is MGHRA, CDR2 YSYEKL, per germline. The CDR3 loop reads CASSQVEGGLRTDTQYF. The CDR3 nucleotides are TGCGCCAGCAGCCAAGTGGAAGGGGGGCTCCGCACAGATACGCAGTATTTT.

This clonotype was recorded a few times. A read error is possible here, since a much larger clone lies one base away. CDR3 residues: CASSPPTSGGYNEQYF. CDR3 nucleotides: TGTGCCAGCAGCCCTCCGACTAGCGGGGGATACAATGAGCAGTACTTC. The V and J genes are TRBV5-4 and TRBJ2-1, with 12 bases identical to TRBD2. The J call is uncertain, as TRBJ2-7 better fits the DNA end. The CDR3 contains 16 residues. CDR1 and CDR2 (germline): SGHNT, YYREEE (reference sequence).

This clonotype occurred a few times. The chain carries TRBV29-1 and TRBJ1-1; D gene unclear. V lost 7 bases to trimming and J lost 1 base, with 16 bases between them. Germline loops: CDR1 SQVTM, CDR2 ANQGSEA. The CDR3 runs to 14 residues. The CDR3 coding sequence is TGCAGCGGGGTGACGGGATTTTCGAACACTGAAGCTTTCTTT. Translation gives CSGVTGFSNTEAFF.

V usage is TRBV6-5 and J usage is TRBJ1-6; TRBD1 aligns across 7 bases. Germline V lookup: CDR1 MNHEY, CDR2 SVGAGI. The CDR3 runs 14 residues. V lost 2 bases and J lost 7; bases outside the gene matches: 2. CDR3 bases: TGTGCCAGCAGTTACCGCAGGGGGAATTCACCCCTCCACTTT. Translating it yields CASSYRRGNSPLHF.

V gene TRBV24-1 combines with J gene TRBJ2-7, with 7 bases fitting TRBD1. Unmatched junction bases numbered 11, after V lost 7 bases and J lost 0 bases. Germline lookup yields CDR1 KGHDR and CDR2 SFDVKD. This CDR3 is built from 16 residues. CDR3 amino acids: CATSSSMTGSSYEQYF. CDR3 DNA sequence: TGTGCCACCAGCTCGTCTATGACAGGGAGCTCCTACGAGCAGTACTTC.

This clonotype appeared many times. CDR3 loop: CAWSWNQHTEAFF. The CDR3 DNA follows: TGTGCCTGGAGCTGGAACCAACACACTGAAGCTTTCTTT. The chain joins TRBV30 to TRBJ1-1; D is uncertain. This CDR3 region has 13 residues. From germline, CDR1 is GTSNPN and CDR2 SVGIG (reference sequence). Deletions cut 3 bases from V and 3 bases from J, with 11 bases between.

This clonotype was picked up many times. The chain links TRBV20-1 to TRBJ1-2, with unresolved D. V lost 1 base and J lost 13, with 13 bases in between. The CDR3 is made up of 11 amino acids. CDR1 is DFQATT and CDR2 is SNEGSKA in the germline V gene (reference sequence). The CDR3 spells CSARAVGISTF. CDR3 coding DNA: TGCAGTGCTAGAGCGGTAGGGATTAGCACCTTC.